This entry lists 5 T cell receptor beta chains sequenced from one sample in a study of T cell responses to AZD1222 COVID-19 vaccine. Sequencing was performed with immunoSEQ multiplex PCR; in TCRdb, only in-frame clones are kept and a portion is missing. The sample includes about 130,000 clones, about 93% seen only once; the top ten take 7.5% to 9.5%. The sequences come from peripheral blood, collected on day 0 of AZD1222 vaccination. The source of these receptors is an adult in good health.

This clone has a single count. The J gene is TRBJ2-1, the V gene TRBV7-2; 7 bases align to TRBD1. CDR1 and CDR2 (germline): SGHTA, FQGNSA. The CDR3 is 15 residues long. J was trimmed by 1 base and V by 1 base; bases with no gene match: 1. Here the CDR3 reads CASSLEGASYNEQFF. The DNA for the CDR3 is TGTGCCAGCAGCTTAGAGGGGGCATCCTACAATGAGCAGTTCTTC.

The chain employs TRBV4-1 and TRBJ2-1, with D possibly TRBD1 on 5 matching bases. The V and J ends lost 0 bases and 0 bases respectively, with 15 bases between them. CDR1 is MGHRA and CDR2 is YSYEKL in the germline V gene. This CDR3 comprises 18 residues. CDR3 in amino acids: CASSQEGLGDSSYNEQFF. CDR3 nucleotide sequence: TGCGCCAGCAGCCAAGAAGGTCTCGGAGACAGCTCCTACAATGAGCAGTTCTTC.

J is TRBJ1-4 and V is TRBV6-5; weak D call: TRBD1 (5 bases). The CDR3 has 14 residues. Germline lookup yields CDR1 MNHEY and CDR2 SVGAGI. The V gene lost 6 bases and the J gene lost 7 bases, with 15 bases spanning the gap. The DNA of the CDR3 is TGTGCCAGCAGCTATGCTCAGGGTGGTGAAAAACTGTTTTTT. Protein product: CASSYAQGGEKLFF.

This chain links TRBV9 with TRBJ2-3, with D hard to call. The CDR3 is 16 amino acids. The germline V gene has CDR1 SGDLS and CDR2 YYNGEE. V was clipped by 4 bases and J by 0 bases, with 15 bases between them. This CDR3 is CASSIPLGASTDTQYF. DNA of the CDR3: TGTGCCAGCAGCATCCCCCTCGGCGCTAGCACAGATACGCAGTATTTT.

Comment on this clone: Other DNA sequences in the same sample also yield this CDR3. The chain is built from TRBV15 and TRBJ1-5; possible D gene TRBD1, 5 bases. Looked up from germline, CDR1 is LNHNV and CDR2 is YYDKDF (reference sequence). The CDR3 loop spans 14 amino acids. Trimming took 0 bases from V and 4 from J, leaving 7 bases between them. CDR3 nucleotide sequence: TGTGCCACCAGCAGAGACAGGGCAAATCAGCCCCAGCATTTT. Translated, it gives CATSRDRANQPQHF.